The source of this TCR beta chain is a study of T-cell memory formation after mild COVID-19. This clonotype was observed a few times. The CDR3 has 13 residues. The V end was cut by 0 bases, the J end by 2 bases, with 5 bases between. In germline, CDR1 is SGHRS, CDR2 YFSETQ. MiXCR was run by TCRdb on the 5' RACE reads, yielding one entry per CDR3 protein. Of 250,000 to 400,000 distinct CDR3 sequences in the sample, around an eighth were seen once. This receptor was identified in a man in his late teens or twenties who had mild COVID-19 (a few samples of this study predate the infection). Cell type and time point are not known. The material sequenced was PBMCs or a T cell subset sorted from them (not recorded which). J is TRBJ1-2 and V is TRBV5-1; no reliable D call. CDR3 nucleotides: TGCGCCAGCAGCTTGGACATGAACTATGGCTACACCTTC. This gives the protein CASSLDMNYGYTF.